The 2 T cell receptor beta chains below all came from one sample that was sequenced in a study of blood T cell repertoires in COVID-19. Sequencing used immunoSEQ multiplex PCR; TCRdb keeps in-frame clones, though not all of them. The table has a few hundred thousand clones, roughly nine tenths seen once. The sequencing input was peripheral blood. Every receptor here comes from a man aged 35 to 55 who had recovered from COVID-19.

The rearrangement uses TRBV11-3 and TRBJ2-3; 9 bases are a match to TRBD1. CDR3 length: 17 residues. Germline CDR1 is SGHNT and CDR2 is YENEEA. The V segment lost 1 base and the J segment 3 bases; nucleotides outside the gene matches: 8. CDR3 region: CASSLGTGTGQTDTQYF. Here the CDR3 DNA reads TGTGCCAGCAGCTTAGGAACCGGGACAGGGCAGACAGATACGCAGTATTTT.

In its sample, this clone was seen a few times. This chain joins TRBV30 and TRBJ1-3; D possibly corresponds to TRBD1 (5 bases). The CDR3 extends over 13 amino acids. The V end lost 3 bases, the J end lost 2 bases, and 8 bases lay between the germline ends. Germline V gene data show CDR1 as GTSNPN and CDR2 as SVGIG (reference sequence). The CDR3 DNA reads as TGTGCCTGGAGCGCGGGACCTGGAAACACCATATATTTT. Residues: CAWSAGPGNTIYF.